This TCR beta chain was observed in a study of cytomegalovirus exposure and HLA in healthy donors. General study results and limits: For cytomegalovirus status, the classifier reportedly gave diagnoses with high specificity and sensitivity. The only immune exposure information that was available was CMV serostatus. The authors later linked a missense DCLRE1C variant to TCR beta V- and J-gene trimming. Most observed TCR sequences were rare, whereas some public TCRs were detected in many donors.

In germline, CDR1 is MNHEY, CDR2 SVGAGI. V shed 5 bases and J shed 0 bases, with 10 bases lying between them. The CDR3 runs 14 residues. Vbeta (60) and Jbeta (13) primers were used in the PCR. Clones were sequenced by immunoSEQ multiplex PCR, and TCRdb holds only the in-frame ones, with some missing. The table has approximately 110,000 clones, about 74% seen once. Comment on this clone: Its antigen remains unidentified.

Sequencing used PBMCs. The genes are TRBV6-5 and TRBJ1-1; D might be TRBD1 (5 bases). The TCR sequence derives from a woman in her 50s in good health and CMV-seropositive. CDR3 in DNA: TGTGCCAGCAGTAGGGAGGGGTTGAACACTGAAGCTTTCTTT. This sequence encodes CASSREGLNTEAFF.